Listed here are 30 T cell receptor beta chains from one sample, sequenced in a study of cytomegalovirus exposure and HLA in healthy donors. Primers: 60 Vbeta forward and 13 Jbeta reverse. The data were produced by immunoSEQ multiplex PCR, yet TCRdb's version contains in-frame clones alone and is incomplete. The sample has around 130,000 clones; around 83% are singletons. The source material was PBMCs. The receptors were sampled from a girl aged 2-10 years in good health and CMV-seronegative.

CDR3 amino acids: CASSPRPVGPEEKLFF. CDR3 nucleotides: TGTGCCAGCAGTCCCCGCCCCGTGGGGCCGGAGGAAAAACTGTTTTTT. V and J are TRBV27 and TRBJ1-4; perhaps TRBD1 as D (5 bases). Trimming left V 5 bases short and J 8 bases short, with 21 bases between. Germline-derived CDR1 and CDR2 are MNHEY and SMNVEV (reference sequence). This CDR3 region has 16 residues.

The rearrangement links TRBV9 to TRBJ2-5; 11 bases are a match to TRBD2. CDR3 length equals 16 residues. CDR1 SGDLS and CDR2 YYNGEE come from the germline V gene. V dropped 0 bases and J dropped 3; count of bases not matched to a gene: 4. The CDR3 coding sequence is TGTGCCAGCAGCGTAGATCTAGCGGGGGGTGAAGAGACCCAGTACTTC. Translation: CASSVDLAGGEETQYF.

The CDR3 bases are TGTGCCAGCAGTTTTTCGGGGGGCACCGGGGAGCTGTTTTTT. It yields the protein CASSFSGGTGELFF. The chain carries TRBV27 and TRBJ2-2, with TRBD2 identical over 7 bases. The CDR3 is made up of 14 amino acids. Germline CDR1 reads MNHEY; CDR2 reads SMNVEV (reference sequence). The V and J ends lost 3 bases and 4 bases, in that order; junction bases with no gene match: 2.

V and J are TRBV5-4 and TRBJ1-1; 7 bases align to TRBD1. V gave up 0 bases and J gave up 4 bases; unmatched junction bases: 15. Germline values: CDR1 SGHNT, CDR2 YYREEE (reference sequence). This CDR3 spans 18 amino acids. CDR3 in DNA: TGTGCCAGCAGCTTGGCCGTCACCGTCCCAGGGGGAGGCACTGAAGCTTTCTTT. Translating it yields CASSLAVTVPGGGTEAFF. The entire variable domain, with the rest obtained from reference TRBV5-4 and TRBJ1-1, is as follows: ETGVTQSPTHLIKTRGQQVTLRCSSQSGHNTVSWYQQALGQGPQFIFQYYREEENGRGNFPPRFSGLQFPNYSSELNVNALELDDSALYLCASSLAVTVPGGGTEAFFGQGTRLTVV.

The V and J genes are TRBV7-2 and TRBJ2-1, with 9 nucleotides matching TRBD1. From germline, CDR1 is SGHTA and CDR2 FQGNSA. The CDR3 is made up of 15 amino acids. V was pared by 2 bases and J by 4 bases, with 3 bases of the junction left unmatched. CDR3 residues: CASSLNDRGYNEQFF. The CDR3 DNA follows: TGTGCCAGCAGCTTAAACGACAGGGGGTACAATGAGCAGTTCTTC. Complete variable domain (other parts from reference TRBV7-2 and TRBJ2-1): GAGVSQSPSNKVTEKGKDVELRCDPISGHTALYWYRQSLGQGLEFLIYFQGNSAPDKSGLPSDRFSAERTGGSVSTLTIQRTQQEDSAVYLCASSLNDRGYNEQFFGPGTRLTVL.

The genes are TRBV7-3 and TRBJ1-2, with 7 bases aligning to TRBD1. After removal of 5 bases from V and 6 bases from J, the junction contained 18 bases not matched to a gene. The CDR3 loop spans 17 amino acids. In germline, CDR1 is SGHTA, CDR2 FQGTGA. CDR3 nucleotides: TGTGCCAGCAGCCCTCAAGGGGGCAGGGGTGAATTGGATGGCTACACCTTC. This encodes CASSPQGGRGELDGYTF.

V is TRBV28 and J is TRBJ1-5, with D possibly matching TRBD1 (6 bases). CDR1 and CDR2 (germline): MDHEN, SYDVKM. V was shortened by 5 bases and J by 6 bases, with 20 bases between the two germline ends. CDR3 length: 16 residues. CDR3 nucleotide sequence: TGTGCCAGCAGTATAATCACAGGGCTCCTAGGTCAGCCCCAGCATTTT. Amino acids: CASSIITGLLGQPQHF.

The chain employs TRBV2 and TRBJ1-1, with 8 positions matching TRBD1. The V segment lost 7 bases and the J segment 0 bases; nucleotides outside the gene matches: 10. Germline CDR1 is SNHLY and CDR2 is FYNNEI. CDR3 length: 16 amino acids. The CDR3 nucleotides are TGTGCCAGCACTAGGGACAGGCGAGGGATGAACACTGAAGCTTTCTTT. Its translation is CASTRDRRGMNTEAFF.

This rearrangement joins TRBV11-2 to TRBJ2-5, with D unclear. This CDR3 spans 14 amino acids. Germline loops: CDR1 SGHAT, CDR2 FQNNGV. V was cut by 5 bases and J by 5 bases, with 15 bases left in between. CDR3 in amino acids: CASSPLREVETQYF. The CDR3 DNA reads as TGTGCCAGCAGCCCCCTACGCGAGGTGGAGACCCAGTACTTC.

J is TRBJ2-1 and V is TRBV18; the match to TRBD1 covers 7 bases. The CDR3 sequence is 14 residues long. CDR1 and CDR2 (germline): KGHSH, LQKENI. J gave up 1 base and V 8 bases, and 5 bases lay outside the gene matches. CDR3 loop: CASKQGNSYNEQFF. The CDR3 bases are TGTGCCAGCAAACAGGGGAATTCCTACAATGAGCAGTTCTTC.

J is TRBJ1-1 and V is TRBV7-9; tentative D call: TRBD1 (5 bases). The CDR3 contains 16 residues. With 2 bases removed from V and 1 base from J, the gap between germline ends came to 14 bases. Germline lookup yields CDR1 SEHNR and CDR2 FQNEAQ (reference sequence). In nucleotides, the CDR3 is TGTGCCAGCAGCTTAAAAGGGGAAGTATCGAACACTGAAGCTTTCTTT. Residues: CASSLKGEVSNTEAFF.

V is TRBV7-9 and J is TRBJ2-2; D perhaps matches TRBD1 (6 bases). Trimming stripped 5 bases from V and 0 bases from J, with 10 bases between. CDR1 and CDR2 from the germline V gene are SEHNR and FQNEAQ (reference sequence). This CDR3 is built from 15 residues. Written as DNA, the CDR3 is TGTGCCAGCAGCCCACAGGGCACGAACACCGGGGAGCTGTTTTTT. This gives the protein CASSPQGTNTGELFF.

In DNA, the CDR3 is TGTGCCAGCAGTCGACTAGCGGGACTTTCAAATACGCAGTATTTT. Encoded protein: CASSRLAGLSNTQYF. The gene calls are TRBV9 and TRBJ2-3; 11 bases are a match to TRBD2. The CDR3 extends over 15 amino acids. The germline CDR1 and CDR2 sequences are SGDLS and YYNGEE. V was pared by 5 bases and J by 7 bases, with 9 bases of the junction left unmatched.

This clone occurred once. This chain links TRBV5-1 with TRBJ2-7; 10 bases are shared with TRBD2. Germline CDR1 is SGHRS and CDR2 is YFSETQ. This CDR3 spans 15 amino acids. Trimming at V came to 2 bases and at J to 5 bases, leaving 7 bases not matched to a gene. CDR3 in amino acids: CASSLLAGGINEQYF. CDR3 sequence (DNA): TGCGCCAGCAGCTTATTAGCGGGAGGTATAAACGAGCAGTACTTC.

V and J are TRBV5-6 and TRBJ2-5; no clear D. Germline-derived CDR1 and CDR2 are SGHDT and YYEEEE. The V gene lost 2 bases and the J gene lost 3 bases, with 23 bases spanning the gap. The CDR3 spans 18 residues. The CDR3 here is CASSFPVGKTGIKETQYF. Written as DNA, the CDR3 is TGTGCCAGCAGCTTCCCGGTCGGCAAGACTGGCATTAAAGAGACCCAGTACTTC.

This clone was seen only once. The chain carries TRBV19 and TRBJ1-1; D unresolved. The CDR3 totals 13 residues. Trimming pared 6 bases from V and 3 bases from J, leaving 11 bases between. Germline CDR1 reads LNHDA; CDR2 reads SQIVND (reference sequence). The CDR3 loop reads CASSPGIYTEAFF. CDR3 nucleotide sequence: TGTGCCAGTAGCCCCGGGATTTACACTGAAGCTTTCTTT.

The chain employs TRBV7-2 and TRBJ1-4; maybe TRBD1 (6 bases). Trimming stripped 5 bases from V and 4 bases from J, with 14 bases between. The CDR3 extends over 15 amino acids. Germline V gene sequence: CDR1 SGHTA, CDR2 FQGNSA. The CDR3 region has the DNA TGTGCCAGCAGCCCCCGGACAGCCTATAATGAAAAACTGTTTTTT. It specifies CASSPRTAYNEKLFF.

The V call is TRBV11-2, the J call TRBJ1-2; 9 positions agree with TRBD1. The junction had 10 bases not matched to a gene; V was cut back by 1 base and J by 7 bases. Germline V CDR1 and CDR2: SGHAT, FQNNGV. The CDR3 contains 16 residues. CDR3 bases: TGTGCCAGCAGCTTAGGGGGACAGGGCCCGTTCTCTGGCTACACCTTC. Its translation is CASSLGGQGPFSGYTF.

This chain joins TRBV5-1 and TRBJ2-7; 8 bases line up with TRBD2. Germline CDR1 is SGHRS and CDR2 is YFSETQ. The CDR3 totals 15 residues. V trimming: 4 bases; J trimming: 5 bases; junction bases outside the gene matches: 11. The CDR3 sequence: CASSPVGGRNHEQYF. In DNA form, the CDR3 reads TGCGCCAGCAGCCCGGTCGGCGGGAGGAACCACGAGCAGTACTTC.

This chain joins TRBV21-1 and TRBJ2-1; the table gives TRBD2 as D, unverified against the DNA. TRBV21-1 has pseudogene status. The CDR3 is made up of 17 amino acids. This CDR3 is CASSKGTSGGSYNEQFF. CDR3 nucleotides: TGTGCCAGCAGCAAAGGGACTAGCGGGGGCTCCTACAATGAGCAGTTCTTC.

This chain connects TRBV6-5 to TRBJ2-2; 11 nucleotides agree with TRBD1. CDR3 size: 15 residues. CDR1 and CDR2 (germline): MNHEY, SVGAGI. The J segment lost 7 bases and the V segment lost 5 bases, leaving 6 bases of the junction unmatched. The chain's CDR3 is CASSPGQGAVGELFF. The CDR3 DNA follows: TGTGCCAGCAGTCCCGGACAGGGGGCCGTCGGGGAGCTGTTTTTT.

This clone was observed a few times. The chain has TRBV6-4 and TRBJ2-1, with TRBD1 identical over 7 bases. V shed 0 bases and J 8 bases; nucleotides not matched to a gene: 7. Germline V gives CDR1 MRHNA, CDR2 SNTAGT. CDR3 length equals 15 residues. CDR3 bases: TGTGCCAGCAGTGACTCGAATACAGGGGTGGATGAGCAGTTCTTC. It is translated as CASSDSNTGVDEQFF.

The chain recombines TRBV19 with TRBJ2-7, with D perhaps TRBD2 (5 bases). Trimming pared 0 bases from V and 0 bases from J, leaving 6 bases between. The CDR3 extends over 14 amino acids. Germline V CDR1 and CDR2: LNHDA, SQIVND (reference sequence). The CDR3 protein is CASSIEGSSYEQYF. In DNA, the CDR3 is TGTGCCAGTAGTATAGAGGGGAGCTCCTACGAGCAGTACTTC.

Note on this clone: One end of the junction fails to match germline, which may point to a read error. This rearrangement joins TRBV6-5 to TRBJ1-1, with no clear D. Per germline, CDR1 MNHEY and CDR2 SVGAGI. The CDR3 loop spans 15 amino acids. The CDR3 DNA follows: TGTGCCAGCAGTTCGCTGGTGAAAACGGGATCTGAAACTTTCTTT. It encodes CASSSLVKTGSETFF.

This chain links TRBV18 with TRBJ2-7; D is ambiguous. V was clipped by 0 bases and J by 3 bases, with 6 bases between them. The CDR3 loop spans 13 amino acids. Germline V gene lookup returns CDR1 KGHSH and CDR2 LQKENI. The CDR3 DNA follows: TGTGCCAGCTCACCACCCTCGCGCTACGAGCAGTACTTC. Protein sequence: CASSPPSRYEQYF.

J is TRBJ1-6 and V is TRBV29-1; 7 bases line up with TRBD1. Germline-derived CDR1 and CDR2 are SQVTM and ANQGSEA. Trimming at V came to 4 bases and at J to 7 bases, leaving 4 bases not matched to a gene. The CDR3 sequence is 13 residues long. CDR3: CSVGDRENSPLHF. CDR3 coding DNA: TGCAGCGTTGGAGACAGGGAAAATTCACCCCTCCACTTT.

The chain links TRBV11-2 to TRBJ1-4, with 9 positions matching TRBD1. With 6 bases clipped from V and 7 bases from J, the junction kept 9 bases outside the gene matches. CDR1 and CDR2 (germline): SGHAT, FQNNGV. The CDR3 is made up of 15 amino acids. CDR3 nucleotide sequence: TGTGCCAGCAGACCAGGACAGGGGCGAAGTGAAAAACTGTTTTTT. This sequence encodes CASRPGQGRSEKLFF.

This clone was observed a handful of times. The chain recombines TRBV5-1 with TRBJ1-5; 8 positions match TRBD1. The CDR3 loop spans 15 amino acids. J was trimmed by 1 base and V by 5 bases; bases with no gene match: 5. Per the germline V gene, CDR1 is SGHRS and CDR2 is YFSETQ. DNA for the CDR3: TGCGCCAGCAGTTCAGGACAGGGAAGCAATCAGCCCCAGCATTTT. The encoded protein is CASSSGQGSNQPQHF.

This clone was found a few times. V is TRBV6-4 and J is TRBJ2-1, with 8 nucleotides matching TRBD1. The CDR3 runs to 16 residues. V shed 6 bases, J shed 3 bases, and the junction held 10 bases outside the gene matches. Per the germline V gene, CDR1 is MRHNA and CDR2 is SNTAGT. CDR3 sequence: CASSVSGTGDYNEQFF. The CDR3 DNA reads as TGTGCCAGCAGCGTTAGTGGGACAGGAGACTACAATGAGCAGTTCTTC.

The CDR3 DNA sequence: TGTGCCAGCAGTGCCCGGGACTGGGTGTATTTTGATGAGCAGTTCTTC. Protein product: CASSARDWVYFDEQFF. The chain links TRBV27 to TRBJ2-1, with a tentative D call TRBD2 (6 bases). Germline V gene data show CDR1 as MNHEY and CDR2 as SMNVEV (reference sequence). This CDR3 is built from 16 residues. Trimming removed 5 bases from V and 8 bases from J, with 22 bases in between.